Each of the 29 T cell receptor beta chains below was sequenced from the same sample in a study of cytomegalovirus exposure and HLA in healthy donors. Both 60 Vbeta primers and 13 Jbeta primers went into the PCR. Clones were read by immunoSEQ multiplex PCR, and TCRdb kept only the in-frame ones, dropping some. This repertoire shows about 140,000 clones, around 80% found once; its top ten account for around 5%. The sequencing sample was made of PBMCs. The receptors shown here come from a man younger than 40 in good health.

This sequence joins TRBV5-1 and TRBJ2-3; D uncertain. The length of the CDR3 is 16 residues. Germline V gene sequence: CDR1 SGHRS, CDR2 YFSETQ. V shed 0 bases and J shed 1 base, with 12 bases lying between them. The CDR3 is CASSLGAQMGTDTQYF. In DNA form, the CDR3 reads TGCGCCAGCAGCTTGGGAGCCCAAATGGGCACAGATACGCAGTATTTT.

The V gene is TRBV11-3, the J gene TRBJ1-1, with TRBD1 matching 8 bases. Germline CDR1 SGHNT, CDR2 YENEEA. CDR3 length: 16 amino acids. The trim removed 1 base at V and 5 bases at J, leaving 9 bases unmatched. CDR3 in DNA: TGTGCCAGCAGCTTAGGAGACAGGGGAAGGAGGACTGAAGCTTTCTTT. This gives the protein CASSLGDRGRRTEAFF.

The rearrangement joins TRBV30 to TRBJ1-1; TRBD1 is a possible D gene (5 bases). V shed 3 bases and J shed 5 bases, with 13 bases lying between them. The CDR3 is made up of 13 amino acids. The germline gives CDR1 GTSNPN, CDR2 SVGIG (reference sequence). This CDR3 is CAWRGREETEAFF. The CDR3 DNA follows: TGTGCCTGGAGGGGGCGAGAAGAAACTGAAGCTTTCTTT. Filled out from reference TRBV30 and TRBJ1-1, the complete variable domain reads SQTIHQWPATLVQPVGSPLSLECTVEGTSNPNLYWYRQAAGRGLQLLFYSVGIGQISSEVPQNLSASRPQDRQFILSSKKLLLSDSGFYLCAWRGREETEAFFGQGTRLTVV.

CDR3 nucleotide sequence: TGTGCCAGCAGCTTAACAGGGGATCCCTATAATGAAAAACTGTTTTTT. This translates into CASSLTGDPYNEKLFF. The chain carries TRBV11-2 and TRBJ1-4, with 7 bases aligning to TRBD1. Trimming cost V 2 bases and J 4 bases; bases outside gene matches: 7. This CDR3 is built from 16 residues. The V gene's germline CDR1 is SGHAT and CDR2 FQNNGV.

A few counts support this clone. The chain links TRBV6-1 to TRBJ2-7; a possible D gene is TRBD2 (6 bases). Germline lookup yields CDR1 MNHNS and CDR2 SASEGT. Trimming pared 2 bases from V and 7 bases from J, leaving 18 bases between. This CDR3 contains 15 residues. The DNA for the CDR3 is TGTGCCAGCAGTGAATCCTGGGTAGCGGTGGGGGAGCAGTACTTC. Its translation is CASSESWVAVGEQYF.

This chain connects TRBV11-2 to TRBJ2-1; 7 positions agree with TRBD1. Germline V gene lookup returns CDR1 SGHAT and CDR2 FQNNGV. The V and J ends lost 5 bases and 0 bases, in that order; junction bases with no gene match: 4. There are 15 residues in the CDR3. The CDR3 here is CASSGGQSSYNEQFF. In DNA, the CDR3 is TGTGCCAGCAGCGGGGGACAGAGCTCCTACAATGAGCAGTTCTTC.

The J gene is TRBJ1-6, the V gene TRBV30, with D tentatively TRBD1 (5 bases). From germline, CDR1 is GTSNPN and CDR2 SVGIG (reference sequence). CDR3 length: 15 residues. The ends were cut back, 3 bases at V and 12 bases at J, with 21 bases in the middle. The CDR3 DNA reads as TGTGCCTGGAGCGATGGGGTGACAGTCCGGAGACCCCTCCACTTT. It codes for CAWSDGVTVRRPLHF.

CDR3 DNA sequence: TGTGCTAGTGGTTTGGTAGTCGCGGGGGGCTGGACCGGGGAGCTGTTTTTT. It codes for CASGLVVAGGWTGELFF. The chain carries TRBV12-5 and TRBJ2-2, with 8 bases fitting TRBD2. The germline V gene encodes CDR1 LGHNT and CDR2 FRNRAP. The CDR3 is 17 amino acids. After removal of 0 bases from V and 5 bases from J, the junction contained 8 bases not matched to a gene.

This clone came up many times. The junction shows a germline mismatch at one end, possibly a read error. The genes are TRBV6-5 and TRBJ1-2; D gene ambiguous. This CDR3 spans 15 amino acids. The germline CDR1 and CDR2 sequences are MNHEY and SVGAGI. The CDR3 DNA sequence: TGTGCCAGCAGTTACTCGGTGCGGGGTAACCATGGCTACACCTTC. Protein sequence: CASSYSVRGNHGYTF.

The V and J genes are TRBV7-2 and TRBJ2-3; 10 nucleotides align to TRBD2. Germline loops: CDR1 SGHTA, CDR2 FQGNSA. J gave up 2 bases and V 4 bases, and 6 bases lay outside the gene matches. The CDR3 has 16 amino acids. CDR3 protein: CASSSPLAGDTDTQYF. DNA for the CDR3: TGTGCCAGCAGCTCCCCCCTAGCGGGAGACACAGATACGCAGTATTTT.

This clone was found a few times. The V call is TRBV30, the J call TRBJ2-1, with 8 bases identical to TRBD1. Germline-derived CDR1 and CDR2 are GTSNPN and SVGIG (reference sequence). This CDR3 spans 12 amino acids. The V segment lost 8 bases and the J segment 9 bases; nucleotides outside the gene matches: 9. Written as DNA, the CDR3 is TGTGCCGGATCCAGGGGGCTGGGTGAGCAGTTCTTC. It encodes CAGSRGLGEQFF. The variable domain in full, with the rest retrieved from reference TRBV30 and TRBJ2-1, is SQTIHQWPATLVQPVGSPLSLECTVEGTSNPNLYWYRQAAGRGLQLLFYSVGIGQISSEVPQNLSASRPQDRQFILSSKKLLLSDSGFYLCAGSRGLGEQFFGPGTRLTVL.

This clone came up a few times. This CDR3 is CASSPSLWEQYF. The CDR3 bases are TGCGCCAGCAGCCCGAGTCTTTGGGAGCAGTACTTC. The V call is TRBV4-1, the J call TRBJ2-7, with D uncertain. Trimming left V 4 bases short and J 7 bases short, with 11 bases between. Looked up from germline, CDR1 is MGHRA and CDR2 is YSYEKL. The length of the CDR3 is 12 residues.

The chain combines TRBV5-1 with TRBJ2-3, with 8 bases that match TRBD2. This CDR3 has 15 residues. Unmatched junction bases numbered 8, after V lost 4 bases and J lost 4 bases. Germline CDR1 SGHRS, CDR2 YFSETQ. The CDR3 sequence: CASSSRGLASDTQYF. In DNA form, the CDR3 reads TGCGCCAGCAGCAGCCGAGGACTAGCTTCAGATACGCAGTATTTT. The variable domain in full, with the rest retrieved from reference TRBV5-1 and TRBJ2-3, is KAGVTQTPRYLIKTRGQQVTLSCSPISGHRSVSWYQQTPGQGLQFLFEYFSETQRNKGNFPGRFSGRQFSNSRSEMNVSTLELGDSALYLCASSSRGLASDTQYFGPGTRLTVL.

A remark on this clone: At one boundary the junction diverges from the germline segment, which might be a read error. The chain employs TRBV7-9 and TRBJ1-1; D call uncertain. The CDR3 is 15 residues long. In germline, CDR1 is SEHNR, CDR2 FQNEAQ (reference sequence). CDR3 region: CSSANRRTTWTEAFF. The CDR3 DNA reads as TGTTCCAGCGCCAACCGGAGGACCACCTGGACTGAAGCTTTCTTT.

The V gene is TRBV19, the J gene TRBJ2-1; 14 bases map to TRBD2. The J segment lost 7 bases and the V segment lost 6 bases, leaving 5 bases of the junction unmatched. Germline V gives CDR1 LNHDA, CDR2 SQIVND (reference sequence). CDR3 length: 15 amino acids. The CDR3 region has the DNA TGTGCCAGTAGGGAGGGACTAGCGGGAGTAAATGAGCAGTTCTTC. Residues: CASREGLAGVNEQFF.

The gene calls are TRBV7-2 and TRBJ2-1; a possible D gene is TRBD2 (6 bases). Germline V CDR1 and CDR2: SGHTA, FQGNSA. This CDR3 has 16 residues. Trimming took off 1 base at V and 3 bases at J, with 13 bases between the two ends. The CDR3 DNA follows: TGTGCCAGCAGCTTAGTGGCGGGGAAAGTCTACAATGAGCAGTTCTTC. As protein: CASSLVAGKVYNEQFF.

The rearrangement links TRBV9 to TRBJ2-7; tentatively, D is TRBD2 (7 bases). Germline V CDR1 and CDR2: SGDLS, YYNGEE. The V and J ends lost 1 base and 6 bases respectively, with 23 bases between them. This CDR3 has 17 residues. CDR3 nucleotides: TGTGCCAGCAGCGTATCTACACGAGGGGGAGGGGGTGGCGAGCAGTACTTC. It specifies CASSVSTRGGGGGEQYF.

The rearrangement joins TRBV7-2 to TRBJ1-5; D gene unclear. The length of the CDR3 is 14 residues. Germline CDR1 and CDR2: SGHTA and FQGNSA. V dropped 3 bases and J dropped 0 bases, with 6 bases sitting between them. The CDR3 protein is CASSFDISNQPQHF. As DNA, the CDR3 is TGTGCCAGCAGCTTTGACATTAGCAATCAGCCCCAGCATTTT.

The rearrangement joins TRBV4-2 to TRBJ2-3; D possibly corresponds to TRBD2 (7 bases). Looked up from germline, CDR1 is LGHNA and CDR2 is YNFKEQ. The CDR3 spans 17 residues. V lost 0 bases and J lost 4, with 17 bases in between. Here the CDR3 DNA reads TGTGCCAGCAGCCAAGATTTGGGGGCGGGAGCACCAGATACGCAGTATTTT. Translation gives CASSQDLGAGAPDTQYF.

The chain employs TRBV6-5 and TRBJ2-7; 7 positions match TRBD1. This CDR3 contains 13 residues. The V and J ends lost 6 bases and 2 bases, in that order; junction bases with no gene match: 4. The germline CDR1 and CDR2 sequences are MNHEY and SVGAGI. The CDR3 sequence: CASRGQLTYEQYF. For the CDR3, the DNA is TGTGCCAGCAGGGGACAGCTAACCTACGAGCAGTACTTC.

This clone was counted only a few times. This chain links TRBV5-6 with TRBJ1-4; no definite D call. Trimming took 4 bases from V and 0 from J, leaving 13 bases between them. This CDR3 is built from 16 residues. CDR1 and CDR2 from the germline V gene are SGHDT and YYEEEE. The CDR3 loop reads CASSPGPGSTNEKLFF. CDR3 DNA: TGTGCCAGCAGCCCCGGTCCCGGGTCAACTAATGAAAAACTGTTTTTT.

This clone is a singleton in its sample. The CDR3 loop reads CASSLELGTAHGYTF. In DNA form, the CDR3 reads TGTGCCAGCAGCTTAGAGTTAGGGACAGCCCATGGCTACACCTTC. V gene TRBV7-8 combines with J gene TRBJ1-2, with 7 bases fitting TRBD1. CDR3 length: 15 amino acids. Germline values: CDR1 SGHVS, CDR2 FQNEAQ. With 1 base clipped from V and 6 bases from J, the junction kept 8 bases outside the gene matches.

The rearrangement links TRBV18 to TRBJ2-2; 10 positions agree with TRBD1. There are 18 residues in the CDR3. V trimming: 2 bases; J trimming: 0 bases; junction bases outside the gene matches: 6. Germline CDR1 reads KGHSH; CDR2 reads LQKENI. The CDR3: CASSPFRDRGANTGELFF. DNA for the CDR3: TGTGCCAGCTCACCATTCCGGGACAGGGGAGCGAACACCGGGGAGCTGTTTTTT.

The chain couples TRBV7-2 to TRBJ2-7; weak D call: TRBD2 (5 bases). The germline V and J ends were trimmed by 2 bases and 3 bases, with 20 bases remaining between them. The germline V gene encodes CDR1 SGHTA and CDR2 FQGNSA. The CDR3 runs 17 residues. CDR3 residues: CASSLFPRVSGGYEQYF. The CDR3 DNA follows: TGTGCCAGCAGCTTATTCCCCCGAGTGAGCGGAGGCTACGAGCAGTACTTC.

The chain's CDR3 is CATSRPGQALGGEKLFF. In nucleotides, the CDR3 is TGTGCCACCAGCAGACCGGGACAGGCTCTAGGGGGTGAAAAACTGTTTTTT. The chain couples TRBV15 to TRBJ1-4, with 8 bases aligning to TRBD1. Germline V CDR1 and CDR2: LNHNV, YYDKDF (reference sequence). V dropped 2 bases and J dropped 7; count of bases not matched to a gene: 12. The CDR3 consists of 17 residues.

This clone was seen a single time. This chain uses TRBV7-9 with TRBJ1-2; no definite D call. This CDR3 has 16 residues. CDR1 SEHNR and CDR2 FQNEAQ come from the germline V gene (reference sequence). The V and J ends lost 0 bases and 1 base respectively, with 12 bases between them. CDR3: CASSLASGYNNYGYTF. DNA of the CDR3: TGTGCCAGCAGCTTAGCTTCGGGATATAATAACTATGGCTACACCTTC.

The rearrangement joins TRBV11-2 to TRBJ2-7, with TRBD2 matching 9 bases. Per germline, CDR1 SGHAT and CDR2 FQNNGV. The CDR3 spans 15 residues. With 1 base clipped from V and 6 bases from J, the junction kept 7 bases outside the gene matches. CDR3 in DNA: TGTGCCAGCAGCTTAGTTGGCGGGAGGGCCGGCGAGCAGTACTTC. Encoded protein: CASSLVGGRAGEQYF.

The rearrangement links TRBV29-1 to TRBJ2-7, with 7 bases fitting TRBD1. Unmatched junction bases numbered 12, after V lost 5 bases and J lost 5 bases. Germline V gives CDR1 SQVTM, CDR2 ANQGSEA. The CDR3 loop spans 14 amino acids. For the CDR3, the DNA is TGCAGCGTTCAAAAACGAAACAGGGGACACGAGCAGTACTTC. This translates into CSVQKRNRGHEQYF.

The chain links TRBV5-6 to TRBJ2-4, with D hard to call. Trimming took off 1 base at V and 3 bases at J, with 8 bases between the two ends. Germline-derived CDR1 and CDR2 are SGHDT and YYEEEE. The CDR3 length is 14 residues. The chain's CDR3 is CASSLYSYKNIQYF. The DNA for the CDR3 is TGTGCCAGCAGCTTGTATAGCTACAAAAACATTCAGTACTTC.